This T cell receptor (beta chain) was identified in a study of shared clonotypes between healthy human individuals. Naive-designated CD8 cells lacked CD45RO, were positively enriched for CCR7, and omitted terminally differentiated effector memory CD45RA+ cells. For this clone: Antigen unknown.

Study outcomes and limitations: Four donors shared approximately 5% of their naive CD4 clonotypes. Among donors, sharing of clonotypes was expected to be affected by sequencing depth. Only blood was sampled; tissue repertoires likely differ.

Sequencing used immunoSEQ multiplex PCR; TCRdb keeps in-frame clones, though not all of them. The data contain 2 million to 2.5 million clones, approximately 95% of them singletons. This CDR3 region has 18 residues. Between the trimmed V and J ends, which lost 1 base and 0 bases, there was a span of 18 bases. Germline V gene data show CDR1 as SGHTA and CDR2 as FQGNSA. Sequenced input: naive CD8+ T cells sorted from blood. This sequence joins TRBV7-2 and TRBJ1-2; D is undetermined. The receptor was isolated from a man younger than 30 in good health. This chain's CDR3 is CASSLGSSPGAANYGYTF. The CDR3 nucleotides read TGTGCCAGCAGCTTAGGGAGCAGTCCCGGCGCCGCTAACTATGGCTACACCTTC.